Described below is a single T cell receptor beta chain sequence and its context. What it recognizes is unknown. This sample is drawn from a study of T cell responses to AZD1222 COVID-19 vaccine. Trimming removed 2 bases from V and 3 bases from J, with 6 bases in between. The germline V gene has CDR1 SGDLS and CDR2 YYNGEE. This CDR3 region has 14 residues. Broader study findings: Baseline serostatus was positive in only 5 to 7 AZD1222 recipients. Nearly half of spike-specific TCRs reportedly go after variant regions that carry no mutations. The donor group comprised mostly white British people and more females; the analysis possibly underestimated clonal diversity.

Produced via immunoSEQ multiplex PCR; TCRdb's table is partial and in-frame only. The sample includes 150,000 to 200,000 clones, about 87% seen only once; the top ten take more than 3.5%. The specimen comprised peripheral blood, sampled 28 days after the second dose of the MenACWY control vaccine. This TCR was sampled from an adult who received the MenACWY meningococcal vaccine as a control. The chain joins TRBV9 to TRBJ2-6; D ambiguous. CDR3 DNA sequence: TGTGCCAGCAGCGTCTATGGTGGGGCCAACGTCCTGACTTTC. As protein: CASSVYGGANVLTF.